The rows below give T cell receptor beta chains drawn from one sample of a study of breast tumors, draining lymph nodes, adjacent tissues. TCRdb called the multiplex PCR reads again in MiXCR, with one record for every CDR3 protein. The table includes 50,000 to 75,000 distinct CDR3 sequences, approximately 62% detected once. Sequencing used breast tumor tissue. These receptors were collected from a female donor with breast cancer. Some clones in this sample may be carry-over from other donors' samples. Each CDR3 is given with its conserved first and last residue. The D gene is left open where the match is weak. For some rows the clone size is stated as once, few or many, or as a class when expanded; others skip it.

D	V	size	J	CDR3	DNA
.	TRBV12-3/TRBV12-4	many	TRBJ2-3	CASSVDLYSTDTQYF	TGTGCCAGCAGTGTGGACCTATATAGCACAGATACGCAGTATTTT
.	TRBV11-2	.	TRBJ2-3	CASSGVGGAFTDTQCF	TGTGCCAGCAGCGGGGTGGGAGGAGCCTTCACAGATACGCAGTGTTTT
.	TRBV20-1	medium-sized	TRBJ2-7	CSAPRGSYEQYF	TGCAGTGCCCCCAGGGGATCGTACGAGCAGTACTTC
TRBD2	TRBV2	.	TRBJ2-2	CASRRSSGGANTGELFF	TGTGCCAGCAGGAGGTCTAGCGGGGGGGCGAACACCGGGGAGCTGTTTTTT
.	TRBV5-1	.	TRBJ1-5	CASSSTLGQPQHF	TGCGCCAGCAGCTCTACACTAGGGCAGCCCCAGCATTTT
.	TRBV10-2	.	TRBJ1-1	CASSESEFATNTEAFF	TGCGCCAGCAGTGAGTCAGAATTCGCTACGAACACTGAAGCTTTCTTT
TRBD2	TRBV9	.	TRBJ2-7	CASSVGGAGGRGTNEQYF	TGTGCCAGCAGCGTAGGGGGAGCGGGGGGGCGGGGGACCAACGAGCAGTACTTC
.	TRBV3-1	many	TRBJ2-7	CASSQSIEQYF	TGTGCCAGCAGCCAATCGATCGAGCAGTACTTC
TRBD2	TRBV7-3	.	TRBJ2-1	CASSASAGATHNEQFF	TGTGCCAGCAGCGCCTCAGCGGGGGCCACCCACAATGAGCAGTTCTTC
.	TRBV19	.	TRBJ1-3	CASRKDSGNTIYF	TGTGCCAGTCGAAAAGACTCTGGAAACACCATATATTTT
.	TRBV12-3/TRBV12-4	few	TRBJ2-2	CASSLGRGTGELFF	TGTGCCAGCAGTTTAGGACGGGGCACCGGGGAGCTGTTTTTT
TRBD2	TRBV11-1	many	TRBJ2-7	CASSRSGTISYEQYF	TGTGCCAGCAGCCGTAGCGGGACCATCTCCTACGAGCAGTACTTC
TRBD1	TRBV29-1	.	TRBJ2-2	CSALDRGGNTGELFF	TGCAGCGCCCTCGACAGGGGTGGGAACACCGGGGAGCTGTTTTTT
.	TRBV3-1	many	TRBJ2-7	CASSQGPLWTDEQYF	TGTGCCAGCAGCCAAGGGCCCCTTTGGACGGACGAGCAGTACTTC
.	TRBV19	.	TRBJ2-3	CASSISRGATQYF	TGTGCCAGTAGTATTAGTCGGGGGGCTACGCAGTATTTT
TRBD1	TRBV3-1	.	TRBJ2-2	CASRGTVGELFF	TGTGCCAGCAGAGGGACAGTCGGGGAGCTGTTTTTT
.	TRBV4-1	.	TRBJ1-6	CASSQDRWSSYNSPLHF	TGCGCCAGCAGCCAAGATAGGTGGAGCTCCTATAATTCACCCCTCCACTTT
.	TRBV7-9	few	TRBJ2-7	CASSPTGYYEQYF	TGTGCCAGTTCTCCGACAGGATATTACGAGCAGTACTTC
.	TRBV6-2/TRBV6-3	many	TRBJ1-4	CASSPQGNSEKLFF	TGTGCCAGCAGTCCCCAAGGGAACTCCGAAAAACTGTTTTTT
.	TRBV5-1	many	TRBJ1-3	CASSRGGRDTIYF	TGCGCCAGCAGCCGCGGGGGCCGAGACACCATATATTTT
TRBD1	TRBV18	many	TRBJ1-5	CASSPGTGRNQPQHF	TGTGCCAGCTCACCAGGGACAGGGCGCAATCAGCCCCAGCATTTT
.	TRBV4-3	many	TRBJ2-7	CASSQDLQGPYEQYF	TGCGCCAGCAGCCAAGATTTGCAGGGCCCCTACGAGCAGTACTTC
.	TRBV12-3/TRBV12-4	many	TRBJ1-2	CASSSSNYGYTF	TGTGCCAGCAGTTCGAGTAACTATGGCTACACCTTC
TRBD1	TRBV10-3	.	TRBJ1-2	CAITLSWQGVDGYTF	TGTGCCATCACCCTCTCTTGGCAGGGGGTAGATGGCTACACCTTC
.	TRBV2	.	TRBJ2-7	CASSELASQVYEQYF	TGTGCCAGCAGCGAATTGGCCTCACAGGTATACGAGCAGTACTTC
.	TRBV5-1	.	TRBJ2-1	CASSVGAGEQFF	TGCGCCAGCAGTGTGGGCGCGGGTGAGCAGTTCTTC
.	TRBV15	once	TRBJ2-5	CATSSEIVRETQYF	TGTGCCACCAGCAGTGAAATAGTGCGGGAGACCCAGTACTTC
TRBD2	TRBV20-1	many	TRBJ2-3	CSALPGLAGGVADTQYF	TGCAGTGCTTTACCGGGACTAGCGGGAGGAGTTGCAGATACGCAGTATTTT
.	TRBV6-5	.	TRBJ1-2	CASSQAAGADYDYTF	TGTGCCAGCAGTCAGGCGGCAGGGGCGGACTATGACTACACCTTC
TRBD1	TRBV7-2	.	TRBJ2-1	CASSPDRGPYNEQFF	TGTGCCAGCAGCCCCGACAGGGGCCCATACAATGAGCAGTTCTTC
.	TRBV6-5	many	TRBJ1-2	CASRRDNNYGYTF	TGTGCCAGCAGACGGGACAATAACTATGGCTACACCTTC
.	TRBV20-1	.	TRBJ2-1	CSVGYHLGEDEQFF	TGCAGTGTTGGATACCACTTAGGGGAGGATGAGCAGTTCTTC
TRBD1	TRBV29-1	.	TRBJ1-2	CSVSTGANYGYTF	TGCAGCGTATCGACAGGGGCTAACTATGGCTACACCTTC
TRBD2	TRBV7-3	.	TRBJ2-1	CASSSGGRVNEQFF	TGTGCCAGCAGTAGCGGGGGGCGCGTCAATGAGCAGTTCTTC
.	TRBV12-3/TRBV12-4	.	TRBJ2-7	CASSLDSFGQYF	TGTGCCAGCAGCCTTGACAGCTTCGGGCAGTACTTC
.	TRBV6-6	.	TRBJ1-2	CASSYAGAPVGYTF	TGTGCCAGCAGTTACGCCGGGGCTCCGGTTGGCTACACCTTC
.	TRBV6-4	many	TRBJ2-3	CASSVDESTDTQYF	TGTGCCAGCAGCGTCGATGAAAGCACAGATACGCAGTATTTT
TRBD1	TRBV13	.	TRBJ1-6	CASSQDGQGVNSPLHF	TGTGCCAGCAGCCAAGATGGACAGGGGGTGAATTCACCCCTCCACTTT
.	TRBV19	.	TRBJ2-2	CASTQGCANTGELFF	TGTGCCAGTACCCAGGGCTGTGCGAACACCGGGGAGCTGTTTTTT
TRBD2	TRBV7-8	many	TRBJ2-5	CASSLGRLAVLETQYF	TGTGCCAGCAGCTTAGGGCGACTAGCGGTTCTGGAGACCCAGTACTTC
.	TRBV5-1	.	TRBJ2-3	CASSFGQITDTRYF	TGCGCCAGCAGCTTCGGTCAGATCACAGATACGCGGTATTTT
TRBD1	TRBV13	.	TRBJ1-6	CASSLQGAGSPLHF	TGTGCCAGCAGCCTACAGGGGGCTGGATCACCCCTCCACTTT
TRBD1	TRBV5-1	many	TRBJ2-1	CASSNQGDRGFGEQFF	TGCGCCAGCAGCAATCAAGGGGACAGGGGGTTTGGGGAGCAGTTCTTC
.	TRBV6-1	many	TRBJ2-7	CASTEGGFTDEQYF	TGTGCCAGCACTGAGGGGGGATTTACGGACGAGCAGTACTTC
.	TRBV27	.	TRBJ2-5	CASGPYGLQETQYF	TGTGCCAGCGGTCCCTACGGGCTCCAAGAGACCCAGTACTTC
.	TRBV7-8	.	TRBJ2-2	CASGREGYVNTGELFF	TGTGCCAGCGGGAGAGAAGGTTACGTTAACACCGGGGAGCTGTTTTTT
.	TRBV29-1	.	TRBJ1-2	CSLVGGDYGYTF	TGCAGCTTGGTAGGGGGTGACTATGGCTACACCTTC
TRBD2	TRBV2	few	TRBJ2-1	CASSLAGVNEQFF	TGTGCCAGCAGTCTAGCGGGGGTCAATGAGCAGTTCTTC
TRBD1	TRBV5-1	.	TRBJ2-1	CTSKARLGQIYNEQFF	TGCACCAGTAAAGCAAGACTGGGACAGATCTACAATGAGCAGTTCTTC
.	TRBV20-1	many	TRBJ1-6	CSAIRDTNSPLHF	TGCAGTGCTATCCGGGATACTAATTCACCCCTCCACTTT
.	TRBV5-6	.	TRBJ1-2	CASSLALAGDNYGYTF	TGTGCCAGCAGCTTGGCCCTCGCAGGGGATAACTATGGCTACACCTTC
.	TRBV6-5	many	TRBJ2-6	CASSFRNLYSGANVLTF	TGTGCCAGCAGTTTCCGAAATCTCTACTCTGGGGCCAACGTCCTGACTTTC
.	TRBV7-2	.	TRBJ1-6	CASSLARRATLHF	TGTGCCAGCAGCTTAGCGAGGCGGGCAACCCTCCACTTT
TRBD2	TRBV24-1	.	TRBJ2-3	CATSDSGSGITTQYF	TGTGCCACCAGTGATTCAGGTAGCGGGATTACTACGCAGTATTTT
.	TRBV7-7	.	TRBJ2-5	CASSSPGEETQYF	TGTGCTAGCAGCTCGCCCGGGGAAGAGACCCAGTACTTC
TRBD1	TRBV5-1	.	TRBJ1-4	CASSLEGQGNEKLFF	TGCGCCAGCAGCTTGGAGGGACAGGGTAACGAAAAACTGTTTTTT
TRBD1	TRBV20-1	.	TRBJ1-4	CSAQAFDREKEKLFF	TGCAGTGCGCAGGCATTCGACAGGGAAAAGGAAAAACTGTTTTTT
.	TRBV9	many	TRBJ2-1	CASSADRRSWAPSRYNEQFF	TGTGCCAGCAGCGCAGATCGCAGATCCTGGGCCCCGAGTCGCTACAATGAGCAGTTCTTC
TRBD1	TRBV20-1	.	TRBJ1-2	CSARTGEGSGNTF	TGCAGTGCGAGGACAGGGGAGGGTTCTGGAAACACCTTC
TRBD1	TRBV20-1	many	TRBJ2-7	CSAPRADRAPTYEQYF	TGCAGTGCTCCTAGGGCGGACAGGGCCCCCACCTACGAGCAGTACTTC